Presented here are 14 T cell receptor beta chains from one specimen sequenced in a study of blood T cell repertoires in COVID-19. Data came from immunoSEQ multiplex PCR; TCRdb stores just in-frame clones and leaves some out. This sample has about 270,000 clones, with around nine tenths found just once. What was sequenced was peripheral blood. The receptor set was obtained from a man aged 35-49 years with active or convalescent COVID-19.

The chain carries TRBV19 and TRBJ2-5; 7 bases map to TRBD1. The germline CDR1 and CDR2 sequences are LNHDA and SQIVND (reference sequence). The CDR3 runs 14 residues. V lost 4 bases, J lost 4 bases, and 6 bases stayed unmatched. This chain's CDR3 is CASSNRGPPETQYF. For the CDR3, the DNA is TGTGCCAGTAGTAACAGGGGCCCCCCAGAGACCCAGTACTTC. The entire variable domain, with the rest obtained from reference TRBV19 and TRBJ2-5, is as follows: DGGITQSPKYLFRKEGQNVTLSCEQNLNHDAMYWYRQDPGQGLRLIYYSQIVNDFQKGDIAEGYSVSREKKESFPLTVTSAQKNPTAFYLCASSNRGPPETQYFGPGTRLLVL.

This chain joins TRBV29-1 and TRBJ1-6, with 7 bases aligning to TRBD1. V trimming: 7 bases; J trimming: 0 bases; junction bases outside the gene matches: 18. Germline CDR1 SQVTM, CDR2 ANQGSEA. This CDR3 has 19 amino acids. In DNA form, the CDR3 reads TGCAGCGCCATGCTTAACAGGGGTCCCAAGTTCTCCTATAATTCACCCCTCCACTTT. Amino acid sequence: CSAMLNRGPKFSYNSPLHF.

The CDR3 sequence: CASSERAGEGPQHF. CDR3 nucleotides: TGCGCCAGCAGTGAACGGGCAGGGGAGGGGCCCCAGCATTTT. This chain connects TRBV10-2 to TRBJ1-5; D perhaps matches TRBD1 (6 bases). V was shortened by 3 bases and J by 9 bases, with 15 bases between the two germline ends. In germline, CDR1 is WSHSY, CDR2 SAAADI. The CDR3 consists of 14 residues.

CDR3 loop: CASSFRRTAGKETQYF. The DNA of the CDR3 is TGTGCCAGCAGCTTTCGGCGGACAGCGGGAAAAGAGACCCAGTACTTC. This chain uses TRBV11-2 with TRBJ2-5, with D possibly TRBD2 on 7 matching bases. CDR3 length: 16 residues. The germline V gene encodes CDR1 SGHAT and CDR2 FQNNGV. The V gene lost 3 bases and the J gene lost 3 bases, with 17 bases spanning the gap. Full variable domain (rest looked up from reference TRBV11-2 and TRBJ2-5): EAGVAQSPRYKIIEKRQSVAFWCNPISGHATLYWYQQILGQGPKLLIQFQNNGVVDDSQLPKDRFSAERLKGVDSTLKIQPAKLEDSAVYLCASSFRRTAGKETQYFGPGTRLLVL.

Notes on this clone: Within the sample, other DNA sequences also encode this same CDR3. V usage is TRBV5-1 and J usage is TRBJ1-4; TRBD1 matches at 9 bases. The germline V gene has CDR1 SGHRS and CDR2 YFSETQ. V gave up 3 bases and J gave up 0 bases; unmatched junction bases: 9. The CDR3 has 18 residues. DNA for the CDR3: TGCGCCAGCAGCTCACCACCGGGACAGGGTGCAACTAATGAAAAACTGTTTTTT. Protein sequence: CASSSPPGQGATNEKLFF.

This chain connects TRBV5-4 to TRBJ1-1; D is possibly TRBD1 (6 bases). The CDR3 runs 15 residues. V lost 5 bases and J lost 0, with 14 bases in between. CDR1 and CDR2 (germline): SGHNT, YYREEE (reference sequence). CDR3 loop: CASSGGQLLNTEAFF. The CDR3 DNA reads TGTGCCAGCAGTGGAGGACAGCTCTTGAACACTGAAGCTTTCTTT.

The genes are TRBV6-5 and TRBJ2-7; 7 bases are a match to TRBD2. The CDR3 spans 13 residues. V gave up 2 bases and J gave up 6 bases; unmatched junction bases: 4. Germline V lookup: CDR1 MNHEY, CDR2 SVGAGI. The CDR3 bases are TGTGCCAGCAGTTACGGGGGGGAGAGCGAGCAGTACTTC. Protein: CASSYGGESEQYF.

The V call is TRBV6-1, the J call TRBJ1-5; D may be TRBD1 (5 bases). The length of the CDR3 is 17 residues. Trimming removed 3 bases at V and 0 bases at J, with 15 bases between. Germline CDR1 MNHNS, CDR2 SASEGT. The CDR3 DNA sequence: TGTGCCAGCAGTGACCTTCTCTTCGACAGTAGCAATCAGCCCCAGCATTTT. Translating gives CASSDLLFDSSNQPQHF.

This chain connects TRBV21-1 to TRBJ2-7; TRBD2 reflects the table's D call only, with no check against the DNA. TRBV21-1 is a documented pseudogene. The CDR3 has 15 residues. Here the CDR3 DNA reads TGTGCCAGCAGCAAAGGTCGAGGTATCAACTACGAGCAGTACTTC. Its translation is CASSKGRGINYEQYF.

The chain recombines TRBV5-4 with TRBJ2-5; 7 bases line up with TRBD2. This CDR3 spans 14 amino acids. The germline V gene has CDR1 SGHNT and CDR2 YYREEE (reference sequence). Trimming removed 4 bases from V and 3 bases from J; junction bases left unmatched: 6. The CDR3 DNA follows: TGTGCCAGCAGCCCCGGGAGGCGGGAAGAGACCCAGTACTTC. Translation: CASSPGRREETQYF.

About this clone: Mismatch with germline at one junction end may stem from a read error. This rearrangement joins TRBV7-7 to TRBJ2-1; 13 bases fit TRBD2. The CDR3 consists of 15 residues. Germline V gene lookup returns CDR1 SSHAT and CDR2 FNYEAQ (reference sequence). For the CDR3, the DNA is TGTGCTAGCAGCCCCGGGACTAGCGGGACCAATGAGCAGTTCTTC. This sequence encodes CASSPGTSGTNEQFF.

In nucleotides, the CDR3 is TGTGCCAGCAGCTTGTCCGTACAGGGGGTAGGAGAAAAACTGTTTTTT. Translation: CASSLSVQGVGEKLFF. V is TRBV5-5 and J is TRBJ1-4; 8 bases align to TRBD1. The CDR3 has 16 residues. CDR1 and CDR2 from the germline V gene are SGHKS and YYEKEE (reference sequence). V lost 1 base, J lost 8 bases, and 10 bases stayed unmatched.

Only a few counts were recorded for this clone. The gene calls are TRBV27 and TRBJ2-7; TRBD2 matches 8 bases. The ends lost 7 bases at V and 7 bases at J; junction bases unmatched: 15. The CDR3 is 15 residues long. Looked up from germline, CDR1 is MNHEY and CDR2 is SMNVEV (reference sequence). Here the CDR3 reads CASTPRVAGPREQYF. The CDR3 nucleotides are TGTGCCAGCACCCCGAGGGTAGCGGGGCCACGGGAGCAGTACTTC.

The J gene is TRBJ2-7, the V gene TRBV5-1; 16 bases align to TRBD2. The CDR3 contains 18 residues. The J segment lost 2 bases and the V segment lost 4 bases, leaving 9 bases of the junction unmatched. Germline-derived CDR1 and CDR2 are SGHRS and YFSETQ. CDR3 DNA: TGCGCCAGCAGCACTGGGACTAGCGGGAGGGGGAGGCCCTACGAGCAGTACTTC. This gives the protein CASSTGTSGRGRPYEQYF.